Here is one T cell receptor beta chain with its context. What it binds is unknown. These data belong to a study of cytomegalovirus exposure and HLA in healthy donors. Study observations and caveats: Within an earlier analysis, most TCR beta V segments proved productive either about 90% or about 30% of the time. Sequencing likely produced, as an artifact, a cluster of highly shared sequence variants. CMV serostatus was the only immune exposure information that was available.

Sampled while nominally healthy, donors likely had unrecorded immune exposures. From germline, CDR1 is SGHVS and CDR2 FQNEAQ. The CDR3 length is 14 residues. The V and J ends lost 1 base and 3 bases, in that order; junction bases with no gene match: 3. The PCR was carried out with 60 Vbeta primers and 13 Jbeta primers. Clones were read by immunoSEQ multiplex PCR, and TCRdb kept only the in-frame ones, dropping some. The data show around 250,000 clones, 81% seen once. This rearrangement joins TRBV7-8 to TRBJ2-7; 7 nucleotides agree with TRBD2. The specimen sequenced was PBMCs. This clonotype was sampled from a woman in her fifties or sixties in good health and CMV-seropositive. The CDR3: CASSLVAGVYEQYF. The CDR3, as DNA: TGTGCCAGCAGCTTAGTTGCGGGGGTCTACGAGCAGTACTTC.